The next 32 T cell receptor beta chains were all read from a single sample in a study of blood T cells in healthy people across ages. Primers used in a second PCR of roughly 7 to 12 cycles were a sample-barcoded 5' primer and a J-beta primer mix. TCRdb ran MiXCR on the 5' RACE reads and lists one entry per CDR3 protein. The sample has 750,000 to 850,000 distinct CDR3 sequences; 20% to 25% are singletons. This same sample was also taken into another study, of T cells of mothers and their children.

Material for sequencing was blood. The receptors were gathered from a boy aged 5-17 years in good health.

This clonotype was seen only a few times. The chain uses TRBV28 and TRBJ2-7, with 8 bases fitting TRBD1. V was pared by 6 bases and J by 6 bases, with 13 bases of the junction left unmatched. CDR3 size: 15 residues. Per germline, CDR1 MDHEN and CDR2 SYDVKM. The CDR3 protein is CASRQGAPSSGEQYF. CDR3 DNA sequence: TGTGCCAGCAGGCAGGGGGCTCCTTCTTCGGGCGAGCAGTACTTC.

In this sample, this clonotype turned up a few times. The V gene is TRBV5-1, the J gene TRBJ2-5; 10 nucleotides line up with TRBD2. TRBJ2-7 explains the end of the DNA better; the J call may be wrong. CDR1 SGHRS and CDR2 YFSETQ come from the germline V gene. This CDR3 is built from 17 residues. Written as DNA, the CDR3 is TGCGCCAGCAGCTTGGAGGGTCCTAGCGGGAGTTCCTACGAGCAGTACTTC. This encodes CASSLEGPSGSSYEQYF.

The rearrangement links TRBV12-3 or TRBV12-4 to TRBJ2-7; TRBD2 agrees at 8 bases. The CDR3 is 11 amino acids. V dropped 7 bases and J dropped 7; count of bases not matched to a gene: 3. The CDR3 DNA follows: TGTGCCAGCACCGGACTAGCTGAGCAGTACTTC. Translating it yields CASTGLAEQYF.

The CDR3, as DNA: TGTGCCAGCAGCCTCCCGCCTCGGGGGACACGACTAGCCAAAAACATTCAGTACTTC. It is translated as CASSLPPRGTRLAKNIQYF. V gene TRBV7-8 combines with J gene TRBJ2-4; D may correspond to TRBD1 or TRBD2 (6 bases each). The V and J ends lost 5 bases and 0 bases respectively, with 23 bases between them. In germline, CDR1 is SGHVS, CDR2 FQNEAQ. The CDR3 totals 19 residues.

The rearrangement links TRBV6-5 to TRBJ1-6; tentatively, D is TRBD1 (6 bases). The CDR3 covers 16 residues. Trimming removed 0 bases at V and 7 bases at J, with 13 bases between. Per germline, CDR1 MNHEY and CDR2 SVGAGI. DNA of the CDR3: TGTGCCAGCAGTTACTCAGCAGGGGTCTACAATTCACCCCTCCACTTT. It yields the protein CASSYSAGVYNSPLHF.

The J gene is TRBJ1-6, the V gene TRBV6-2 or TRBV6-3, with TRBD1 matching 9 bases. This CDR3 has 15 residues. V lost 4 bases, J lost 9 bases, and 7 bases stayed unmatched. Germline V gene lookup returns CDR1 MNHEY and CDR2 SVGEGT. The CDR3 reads CASSSPGQGPSPLHF. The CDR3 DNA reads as TGTGCCAGCAGTTCTCCGGGACAGGGTCCTTCACCCCTCCACTTT.

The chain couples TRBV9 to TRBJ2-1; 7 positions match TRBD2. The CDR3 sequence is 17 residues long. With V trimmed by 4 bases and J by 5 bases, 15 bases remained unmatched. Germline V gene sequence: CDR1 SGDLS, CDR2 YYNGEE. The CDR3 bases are TGTGCCAGCAGCTCGGAAGGAGGGCTAGCGGACGACAATGAGCAGTTCTTC. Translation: CASSSEGGLADDNEQFF. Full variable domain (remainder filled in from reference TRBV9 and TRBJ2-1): DSGVTQTPKHLITATGQRVTLRCSPRSGDLSVYWYQQSLDQGLQFLIQYYNGEERAKGNILERFSAQQFPDLHSELNLSSLELGDSALYFCASSSEGGLADDNEQFFGPGTRLTVL.

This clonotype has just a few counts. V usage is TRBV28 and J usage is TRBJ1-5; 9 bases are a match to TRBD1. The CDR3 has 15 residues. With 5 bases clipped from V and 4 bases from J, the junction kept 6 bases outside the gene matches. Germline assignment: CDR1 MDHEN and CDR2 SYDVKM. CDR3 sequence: CASSGTGTGNQPQHF. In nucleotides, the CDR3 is TGTGCCAGCAGTGGAACCGGGACAGGGAATCAGCCCCAGCATTTT.

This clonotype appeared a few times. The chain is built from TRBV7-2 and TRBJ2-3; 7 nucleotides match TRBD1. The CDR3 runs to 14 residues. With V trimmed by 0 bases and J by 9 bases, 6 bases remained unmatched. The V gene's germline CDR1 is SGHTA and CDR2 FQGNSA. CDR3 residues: CASSLAQGSGTQYF. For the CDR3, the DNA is TGTGCCAGCAGCTTAGCACAGGGGTCCGGCACGCAGTATTTT.

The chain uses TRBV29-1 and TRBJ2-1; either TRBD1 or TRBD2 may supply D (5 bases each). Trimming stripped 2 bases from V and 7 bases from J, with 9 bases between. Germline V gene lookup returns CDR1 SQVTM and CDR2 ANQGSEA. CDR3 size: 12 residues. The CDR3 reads CSVESRENEQFF. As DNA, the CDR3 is TGCAGCGTTGAAAGCAGGGAGAATGAGCAGTTCTTC.

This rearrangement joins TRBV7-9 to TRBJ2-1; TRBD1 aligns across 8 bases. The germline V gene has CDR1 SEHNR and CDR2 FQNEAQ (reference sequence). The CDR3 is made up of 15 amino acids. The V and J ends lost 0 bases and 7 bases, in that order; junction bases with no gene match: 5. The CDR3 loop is CASSLAGQVRNEQFF. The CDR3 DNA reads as TGTGCCAGCAGCTTAGCGGGACAGGTGAGAAATGAGCAGTTCTTC.

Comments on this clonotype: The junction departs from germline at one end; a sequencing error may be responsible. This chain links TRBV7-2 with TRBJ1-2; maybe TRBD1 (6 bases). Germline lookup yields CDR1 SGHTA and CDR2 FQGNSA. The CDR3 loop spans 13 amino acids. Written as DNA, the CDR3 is TGTGCCAGCAGCTCAGACAGGATCTATGGCCACACCTTC. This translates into CASSSDRIYGHTF.

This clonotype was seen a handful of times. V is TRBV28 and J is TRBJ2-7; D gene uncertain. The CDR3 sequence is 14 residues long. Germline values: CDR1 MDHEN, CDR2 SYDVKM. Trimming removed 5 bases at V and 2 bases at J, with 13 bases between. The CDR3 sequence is CASSPEGPPYEQYF. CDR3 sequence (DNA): TGTGCCAGCAGTCCCGAAGGGCCCCCCTACGAGCAGTACTTC.

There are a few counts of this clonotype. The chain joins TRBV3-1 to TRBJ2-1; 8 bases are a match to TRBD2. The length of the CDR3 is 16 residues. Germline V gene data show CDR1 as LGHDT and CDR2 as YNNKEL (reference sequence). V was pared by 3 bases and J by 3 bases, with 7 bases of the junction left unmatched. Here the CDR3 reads CASSHFSGKLYNEQFF. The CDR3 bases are TGTGCCAGCAGCCACTTTAGCGGGAAGCTCTACAATGAGCAGTTCTTC.

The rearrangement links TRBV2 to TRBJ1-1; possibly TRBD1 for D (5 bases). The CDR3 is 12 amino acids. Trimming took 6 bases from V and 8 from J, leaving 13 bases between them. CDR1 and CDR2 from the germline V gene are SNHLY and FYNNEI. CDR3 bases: TGTGCCAGCAGGATTCTCCGGGACGAAGCTTTCTTT. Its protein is CASRILRDEAFF. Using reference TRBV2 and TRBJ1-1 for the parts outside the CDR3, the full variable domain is EPEVTQTPSHQVTQMGQEVILRCVPISNHLYFYWYRQILGQKVEFLVSFYNNEISEKSEIFDDQFSVERPDGSNFTLKIRSTKLEDSAMYFCASRILRDEAFFGQGTRLTVV.

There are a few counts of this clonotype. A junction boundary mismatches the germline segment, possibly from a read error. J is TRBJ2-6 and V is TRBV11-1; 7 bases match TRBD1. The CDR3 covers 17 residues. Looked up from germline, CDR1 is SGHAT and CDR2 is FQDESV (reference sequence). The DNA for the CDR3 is TGTGCCAGCAGTCCCGGGACAGATTACTCTGGGGTCAACGTCCTGACTTTC. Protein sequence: CASSPGTDYSGVNVLTF.

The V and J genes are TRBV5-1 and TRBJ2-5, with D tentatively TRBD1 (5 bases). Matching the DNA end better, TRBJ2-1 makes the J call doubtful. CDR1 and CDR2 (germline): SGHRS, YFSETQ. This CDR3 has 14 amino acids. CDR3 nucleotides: TGCGCCAGCAGCTTGGAGGGGATCTACAATGAGCAGTTCTTC. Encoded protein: CASSLEGIYNEQFF.

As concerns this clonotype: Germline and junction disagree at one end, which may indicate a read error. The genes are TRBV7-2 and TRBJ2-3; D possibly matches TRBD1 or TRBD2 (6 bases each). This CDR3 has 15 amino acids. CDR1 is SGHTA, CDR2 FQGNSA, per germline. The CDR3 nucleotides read TGTGCCAGCAGCTTGTACGGGGGCAGGAGGGATACGCAATATTTT. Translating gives CASSLYGGRRDTQYF. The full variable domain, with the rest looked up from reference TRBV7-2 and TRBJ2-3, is GAGVSQSPSNKVTEKGKDVELRCDPISGHTALYWYRQSLGQGLEFLIYFQGNSAPDKSGLPSDRFSAERTGGSVSTLTIQRTQQEDSAVYLCASSLYGGRRDTQYFGPGTRLTVL.

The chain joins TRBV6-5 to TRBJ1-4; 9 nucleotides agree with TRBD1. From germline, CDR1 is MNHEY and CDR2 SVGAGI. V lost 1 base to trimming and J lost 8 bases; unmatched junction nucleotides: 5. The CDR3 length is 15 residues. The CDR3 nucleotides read TGTGCCAGCAGTTACTTGGGACAGGGAGGGGAAAAACTGTTTTTT. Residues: CASSYLGQGGEKLFF.

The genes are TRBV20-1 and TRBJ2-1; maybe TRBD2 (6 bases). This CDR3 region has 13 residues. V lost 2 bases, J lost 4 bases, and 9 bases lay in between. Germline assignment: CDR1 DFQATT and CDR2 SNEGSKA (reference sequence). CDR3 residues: CSARILAYNEQFF. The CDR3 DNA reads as TGCAGTGCTAGAATACTAGCTTACAATGAGCAGTTCTTC.

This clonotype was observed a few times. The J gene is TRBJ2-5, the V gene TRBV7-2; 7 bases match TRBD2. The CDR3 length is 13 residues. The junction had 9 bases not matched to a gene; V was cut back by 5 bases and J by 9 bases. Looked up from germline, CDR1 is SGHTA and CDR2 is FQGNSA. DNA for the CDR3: TGTGCCAGCAGCAAGGCGGGAGCCGGGGCCCAGTACTTC. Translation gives CASSKAGAGAQYF.

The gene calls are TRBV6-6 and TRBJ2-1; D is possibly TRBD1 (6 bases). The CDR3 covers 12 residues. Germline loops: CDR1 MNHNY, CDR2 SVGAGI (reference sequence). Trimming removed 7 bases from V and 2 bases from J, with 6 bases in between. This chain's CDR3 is CASKGAYNEQFF. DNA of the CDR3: TGTGCCAGCAAGGGGGCCTACAATGAGCAGTTCTTC.

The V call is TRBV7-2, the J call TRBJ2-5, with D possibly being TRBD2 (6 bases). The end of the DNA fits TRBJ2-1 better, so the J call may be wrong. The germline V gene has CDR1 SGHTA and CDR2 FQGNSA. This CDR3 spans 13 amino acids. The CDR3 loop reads CASRRLAYNEQFF. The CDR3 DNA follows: TGTGCCAGCAGGAGACTAGCCTACAATGAGCAGTTCTTC.

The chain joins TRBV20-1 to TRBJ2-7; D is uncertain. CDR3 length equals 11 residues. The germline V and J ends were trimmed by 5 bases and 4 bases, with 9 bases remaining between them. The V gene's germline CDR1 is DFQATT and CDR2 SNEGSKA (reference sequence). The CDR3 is CSAGLQYEQYF. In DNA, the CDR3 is TGCAGTGCTGGGTTGCAGTACGAGCAGTACTTC.

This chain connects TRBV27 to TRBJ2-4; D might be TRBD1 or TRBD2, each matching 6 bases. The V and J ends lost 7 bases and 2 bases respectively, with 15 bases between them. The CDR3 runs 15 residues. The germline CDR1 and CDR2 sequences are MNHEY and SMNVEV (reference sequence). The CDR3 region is CASTLGGWTKNIQYF. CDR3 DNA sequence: TGTGCCAGCACCCTGGGGGGCTGGACCAAAAACATTCAGTACTTC.

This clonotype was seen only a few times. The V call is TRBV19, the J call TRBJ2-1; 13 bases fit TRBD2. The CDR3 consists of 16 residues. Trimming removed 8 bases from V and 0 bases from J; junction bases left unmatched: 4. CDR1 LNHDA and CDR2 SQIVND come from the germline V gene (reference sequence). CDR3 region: CASRLAGGYSYNEQFF. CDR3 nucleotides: TGTGCCAGTCGACTAGCGGGGGGATACTCCTACAATGAGCAGTTCTTC.

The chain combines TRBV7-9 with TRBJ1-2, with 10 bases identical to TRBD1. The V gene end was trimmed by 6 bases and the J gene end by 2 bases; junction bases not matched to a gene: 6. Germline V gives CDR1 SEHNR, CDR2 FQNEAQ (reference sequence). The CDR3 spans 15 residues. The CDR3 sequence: CASSPTGGKNYGYTF. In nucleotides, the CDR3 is TGTGCCAGCAGTCCGACAGGGGGCAAGAACTATGGCTACACCTTC.

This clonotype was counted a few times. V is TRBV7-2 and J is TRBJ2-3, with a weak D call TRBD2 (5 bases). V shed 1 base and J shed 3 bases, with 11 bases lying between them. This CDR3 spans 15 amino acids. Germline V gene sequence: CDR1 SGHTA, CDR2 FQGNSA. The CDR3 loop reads CASSLGTPGTDTQYF. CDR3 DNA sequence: TGTGCCAGCAGCTTAGGGACCCCGGGGACAGATACGCAGTATTTT.

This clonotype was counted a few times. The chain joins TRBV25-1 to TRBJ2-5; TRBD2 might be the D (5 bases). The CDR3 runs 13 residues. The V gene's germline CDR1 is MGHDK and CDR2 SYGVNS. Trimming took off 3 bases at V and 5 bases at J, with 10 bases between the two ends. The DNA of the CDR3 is TGTGCCAGCAGTGAGAGGGTTGGCGAGACCCAGTACTTC. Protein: CASSERVGETQYF.

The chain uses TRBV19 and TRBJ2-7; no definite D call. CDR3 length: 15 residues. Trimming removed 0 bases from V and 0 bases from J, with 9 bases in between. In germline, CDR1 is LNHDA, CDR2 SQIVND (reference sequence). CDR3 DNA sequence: TGTGCCAGTAGTATAGAACCGGTAAGCTCCTACGAGCAGTACTTC. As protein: CASSIEPVSSYEQYF.

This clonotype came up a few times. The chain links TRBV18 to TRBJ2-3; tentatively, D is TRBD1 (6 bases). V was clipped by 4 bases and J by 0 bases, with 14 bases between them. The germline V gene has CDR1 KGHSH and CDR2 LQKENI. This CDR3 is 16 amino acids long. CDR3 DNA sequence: TGTGCCAGCTCACGCCAACAGGGAAGAAGCACAGATACGCAGTATTTT. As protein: CASSRQQGRSTDTQYF.

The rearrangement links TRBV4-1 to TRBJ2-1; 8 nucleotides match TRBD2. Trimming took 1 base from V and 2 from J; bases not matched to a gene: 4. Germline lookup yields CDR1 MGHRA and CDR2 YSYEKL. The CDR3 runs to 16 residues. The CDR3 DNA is TGCGCCAGCAGCCAAGCGGGGGGGTTGGCCTACAATGAGCAGTTCTTC. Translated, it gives CASSQAGGLAYNEQFF.